This passage covers 11 T cell receptor beta chains from one sample sequenced in a study. Produced via immunoSEQ multiplex PCR; TCRdb's table is partial and in-frame only. The sample carries around 49,000 clones, over 90% recorded once. The sample was PBMCs. The receptor set was obtained from a middle-aged man with rheumatoid arthritis.

V is TRBV5-6 and J is TRBJ1-5; TRBD1 matches at 7 bases. CDR3 length: 16 amino acids. With V trimmed by 2 bases and J by 7 bases, 12 bases remained unmatched. From germline, CDR1 is SGHDT and CDR2 YYEEEE. CDR3: CASSFYMTGRGQPQHF. The CDR3, as DNA: TGTGCCAGCAGCTTCTATATGACAGGGAGAGGGCAGCCCCAGCATTTT. Drawing the rest from reference TRBV5-6 and TRBJ1-5, the complete variable domain is DAGVTQSPTHLIKTRGQQVTLRCSPKSGHDTVSWYQQALGQGPQFIFQYYEEEERQRGNFPDRFSGHQFPNYSSELNVNALLLGDSALYLCASSFYMTGRGQPQHFGDGTRLSIL.

The gene calls are TRBV10-2 and TRBJ1-1, with 8 bases fitting TRBD1. Unmatched junction bases numbered 5, after V lost 6 bases and J lost 5 bases. From germline, CDR1 is WSHSY and CDR2 SAAADI. The CDR3 spans 13 residues. The CDR3 DNA follows: TGCGCCAGCAGGGACAGGGTATGGACTGAAGCTTTCTTT. It specifies CASRDRVWTEAFF.

The CDR3 DNA sequence: TGTGCCAGCAGTTTATCCGTTAATCAGCCCCAGCATTTT. Translating it yields CASSLSVNQPQHF. The chain is built from TRBV27 and TRBJ1-5; D not certain. In germline, CDR1 is MNHEY, CDR2 SMNVEV (reference sequence). This CDR3 has 13 residues. Between the trimmed V and J ends, which lost 0 bases and 4 bases, there was a span of 4 bases.

The chain is built from TRBV7-3 and TRBJ2-3, with TRBD2 identical over 8 bases. This CDR3 comprises 15 residues. The germline V gene encodes CDR1 SGHTA and CDR2 FQGTGA. The ends lost 7 bases at V and 2 bases at J; junction bases unmatched: 8. CDR3 sequence (DNA): TGTGCCAGCACCCGGGAGGGACTTCCCACAGATACGCAGTATTTT. Its translation is CASTREGLPTDTQYF.

This clone showed up just once. The V call is TRBV25-1, the J call TRBJ2-2; D is unresolved. The V gene lost 0 bases and the J gene lost 10 bases, with 15 bases spanning the gap. The CDR3 has 15 amino acids. The germline gives CDR1 MGHDK, CDR2 SYGVNS. The CDR3 protein is CASSEYGRATEELFF. As DNA, the CDR3 is TGTGCCAGCAGTGAATACGGAAGGGCCACTGAGGAGCTGTTTTTT.

The genes are TRBV13 and TRBJ2-7, with D tentatively TRBD1 (6 bases). V was shortened by 5 bases and J by 3 bases, with 14 bases between the two germline ends. The length of the CDR3 is 14 residues. Germline CDR1 PRHDT, CDR2 FYEKMQ (reference sequence). The CDR3, as DNA: TGTGCCAGCAGCCCGGCACAGGGTCACTACGAGCAGTACTTC. It specifies CASSPAQGHYEQYF.

The gene calls are TRBV19 and TRBJ2-1; D unresolved. The CDR3 is 15 residues long. Germline V lookup: CDR1 LNHDA, CDR2 SQIVND (reference sequence). V was clipped by 2 bases and J by 0 bases, with 8 bases between them. CDR3 sequence: CASSIPRTSYNEQFF. In nucleotides, the CDR3 is TGTGCCAGTAGTATACCCCGCACCTCCTACAATGAGCAGTTCTTC.

The chain combines TRBV4-2 with TRBJ2-7; D remains unclear. From germline, CDR1 is LGHNA and CDR2 YNFKEQ. Deletions cut 7 bases from V and 3 bases from J, with 16 bases between. The CDR3 totals 14 residues. CDR3 residues: CASTAALGNYEQYF. DNA for the CDR3: TGTGCCAGCACCGCGGCCCTGGGAAACTACGAGCAGTACTTC.

This rearrangement joins TRBV28 to TRBJ1-5, with D tentatively TRBD1 (6 bases). The germline V gene encodes CDR1 MDHEN and CDR2 SYDVKM. The CDR3 totals 15 residues. Deletions cut 7 bases from V and 3 bases from J, with 16 bases between. The CDR3 nucleotides read TGTGCCAGCAAGACGCAGGGGATCTACAATCAGCCCCAGCATTTT. Its protein is CASKTQGIYNQPQHF.

This chain's CDR3 is CASSPDSQGLAFF. The CDR3 bases are TGTGCCAGCAGCCCGGATTCCCAGGGTTTAGCTTTCTTT. The V and J genes are TRBV16 and TRBJ1-1; tentative D call: TRBD1 (5 bases). The length of the CDR3 is 13 residues. Deletions cut 4 bases from V and 10 bases from J, with 16 bases between. Germline V gives CDR1 KGHSY, CDR2 FQNENV.

The CDR3 sequence is CASSQQRRGRSDSYGYTF. As DNA, the CDR3 is TGCGCCAGCAGCCAACAAAGAAGGGGGCGCTCGGACAGCTATGGCTACACCTTC. The chain employs TRBV4-1 and TRBJ1-2; 7 bases align to TRBD1. The germline gives CDR1 MGHRA, CDR2 YSYEKL. The CDR3 consists of 18 residues. V lost 2 bases and J lost 4; bases outside the gene matches: 16.